A selection of T cell receptor beta chains follows, all from one sample in a study of regulatory T cells in long-lasting Graves disease. TCRdb re-called the multiplex PCR reads through MiXCR, storing one row per CDR3 protein. This sample has roughly 350,000 distinct CDR3 sequences; around 17% occur once, and the top ten carry 25% to 30%. These sequences were also reported in another study, on T cells in Graves' hyperthyroidism and ophthalmopathy.

Here the sequenced sample was peripheral blood mononuclear cells (PBMCs), taken at new diagnosis, from a patient treated with antithyroid drugs. The receptor set was obtained from a man aged 40-50 years with Graves disease. Both conserved end residues are part of each CDR3. Fields, in order: clone size, V gene, D gene, J gene, CDR3 DNA, CDR3 protein. A D gene is named only where the DNA matches it firmly. The size of a clone is reported for some rows only, either as once, few or many, or as a class for expanded clones.

NA	TRBV5-1	TRBD2	TRBJ2-7	TGCGCCAGCAGCTTGGATGGTAGCGGGTACGAGCAGTACTTT	CASSLDGSGYEQYF
NA	TRBV11-2	TRBD1	TRBJ2-7	TGTGCCAGCAGCTTAGATCTAGTGGGCAGGGGGAGGTACTTC	CASSLDLVGRGRYF
many	TRBV5-1	TRBD1	TRBJ2-2	TGCGCCAGCAGCTACCGGGACAGGGAGTCTAACCAGAACACCGGGGAGCTGTTTTTT	CASSYRDRESNQNTGELFF
many	TRBV5-1	NA	TRBJ2-2	TGCGCCAGCAGCTTTGACAGGACTATAACACCCGGGGAGCTGTTTTTT	CASSFDRTITPGELFF
many	TRBV7-3	NA	TRBJ2-3	TGTGCCAGCAGCAAGGACATTTTCACAGATACGCAGTATTTT	CASSKDIFTDTQYF
NA	TRBV12-3/TRBV12-4	TRBD1	TRBJ1-6	TGTGCCAGCAGTTTTAGGCCCCCAGGGGGGGTTTCACCCCTCCACTTT	CASSFRPPGGVSPLHF
NA	TRBV6-1	NA	TRBJ1-1	TGTGCCAGCAGTACCGACAGGTACCACACTGAAGCTTTCTTT	CASSTDRYHTEAFF
many	TRBV5-1	NA	TRBJ1-6	TGCGCCAGCAGCTTGTTCAGTTCTTCACCCCTCCACTTT	CASSLFSSSPLHF
many	TRBV6-1	NA	TRBJ1-2	TGTGCCAGCAGTCCCAATTTAGGAGGCCCCCTCGCCTACACCTTC	CASSPNLGGPLAYTF
many	TRBV5-1	NA	TRBJ2-5	TGCGCCAGCAGGGTTCAGACCCAAGAGACCCAGTACTTC	CASRVQTQETQYF
NA	TRBV7-2	NA	TRBJ1-1	TGTGCCAGCACCTTAATGTGGGGGGACAACGTCGAAGCTTTCTTT	CASTLMWGDNVEAFF
many	TRBV28	NA	TRBJ1-1	TGTGCCAGCAGTTCAGGGCCCCTAATAACTGAAGCTTTCTTT	CASSSGPLITEAFF
many	TRBV12-3/TRBV12-4	TRBD1	TRBJ2-1	TGTGCCAGCAGTGAATATCAGGGGGTTTCGCCGTTCTTC	CASSEYQGVSPFF
few	TRBV13	TRBD2	TRBJ2-1	TGTGCCAGCAGCTTAGCCACGGGGGGGCGAATTGAGCAGTTCTTC	CASSLATGGRIEQFF
NA	TRBV5-1	NA	TRBJ2-3	TGCGCCAGCAGCTTGGGGACCCAGTCTCCCACAGATACGCAGTATTTT	CASSLGTQSPTDTQYF
few	TRBV6-2/TRBV6-3	TRBD1	TRBJ2-2	TGTGCCAGCCGGACAGGGAACACCGGGGAGCTGTTTTTT	CASRTGNTGELFF
many	TRBV2	TRBD1	TRBJ1-6	TGTGCCAGCAAGGACAGGGAGGCCCTCCACTTT	CASKDREALHF
many	TRBV11-2	NA	TRBJ2-3	TGTGCCAGCAGCTTAGGTTCAGGGATCACAGATACGCAGTATTTT	CASSLGSGITDTQYF
NA	TRBV2	NA	TRBJ1-2	TGTGCCAGCAGTCCAGGGACGCATGGCTACACCTTC	CASSPGTHGYTF
NA	TRBV20-1	NA	TRBJ1-5	TGCAGCGCCCCCGGCAGGGGACTCAATCAGCCCCAGCATTTT	CSAPGRGLNQPQHF
many	TRBV6-1	TRBD1	TRBJ1-1	TGTGCCAGCAGTGACAGGGGGCACACTGAAGCTTTCTTT	CASSDRGHTEAFF
few	TRBV11-3	NA	TRBJ1-1	TGTGCCAGCAGCTTAGATACGGTTTACGCCACTGAAGCTTTCTTT	CASSLDTVYATEAFF
many	TRBV27	TRBD2	TRBJ2-3	TGTGCCAGCCGACGAGCGGGGGGGATAAGAGATACGCAGTATTTT	CASRRAGGIRDTQYF
few	TRBV30	TRBD1	TRBJ1-2	TGTGCCTGGAGCACAGGGGCGGGTGGCTACACCTTC	CAWSTGAGGYTF
many	TRBV10-3	TRBD2	TRBJ2-4	TGTGCCATCAGTGAGTCTGAGGCGGGGGGGCCTTACATTCAGTACTTC	CAISESEAGGPYIQYF
many	TRBV7-9	NA	TRBJ1-1	TGTGCCAGCAGCCGACGGTACACTGAAGCTTTCTTT	CASSRRYTEAFF
few	TRBV3-1	NA	TRBJ2-7	TGTGCCAGCAGCCAAGAAGGAGGGTCTGAGCAGTACTTC	CASSQEGGSEQYF
many	TRBV24-1	TRBD1	TRBJ2-3	TGTGCCACCAGTGATCGGGGACAGGGGACAGATACGCAGTATTTT	CATSDRGQGTDTQYF
many	TRBV29-1	NA	TRBJ2-7	TGCAGCGTTGAAGACCCGTACGAGCAGTACTTC	CSVEDPYEQYF
many	TRBV28	NA	TRBJ2-5	TGTGCCAGCAGCCCGGGGTGGGACCGAGAGACCCAGTACTTC	CASSPGWDRETQYF
NA	TRBV6-5	TRBD2	TRBJ2-1	TGTGCCAGCAGTTCGGGACTAGCGGGGGGCGAGTACAATGAGCAGTTCTTC	CASSSGLAGGEYNEQFF
many	TRBV2	NA	TRBJ1-1	TGTGCCAGCAGGGACCGGACGAACTCGGAAGCTTTCTTT	CASRDRTNSEAFF
NA	TRBV10-3	TRBD1	TRBJ1-1	TGTGCCATCAGTGATGCAGGGGGTATCGCTGAAGCTTTCTTT	CAISDAGGIAEAFF
many	TRBV5-1	NA	TRBJ2-3	TGCGCCAGCAGCTTGGGCCGCGCGCATTACACAGATACGCAGTATTTT	CASSLGRAHYTDTQYF
many	TRBV7-2	NA	TRBJ2-5	TGTGCCAGCAGCCCGGACCCTACCAGGGAGACCCAGTACTTC	CASSPDPTRETQYF
many	TRBV27	TRBD1	TRBJ1-2	TGTGCCAGCAGGCCTTGGACAGGGACCTATGGCTACACCTTC	CASRPWTGTYGYTF
NA	TRBV10-3	TRBD1	TRBJ1-2	TGTGCCATCAGTGAGTCGACAGGGCTAGCTAACTATGGCTACACCTTC	CAISESTGLANYGYTF
NA	TRBV5-1	NA	TRBJ2-7	TGCGCCAGCAGCGCGGGACAGAGAGCCTACGAGCAGTACTTC	CASSAGQRAYEQYF
few	TRBV5-4	NA	TRBJ1-2	TGTGCCAGCAGAGAGGGAGGCCTAAACTATGGCTACACCTTC	CASREGGLNYGYTF
many	TRBV7-7	NA	TRBJ2-5	TGTGCCAGCAGCTTAAGGAGTCCGAAATTCGGAGAGACCCAGTACTTC	CASSLRSPKFGETQYF
many	TRBV24-1	NA	TRBJ2-1	TGTGCCACCAGTGATCACCGGCGGGTTTACAATGAGCAGTTCTTC	CATSDHRRVYNEQFF
many	TRBV20-1	NA	TRBJ2-5	TGCAGTGTTTACAGGGACGGGGAGACCCAGTACTTC	CSVYRDGETQYF
few	TRBV19	TRBD1	TRBJ1-1	TGTGCCAGTAGCCAAACAGGGGGCTCTGAAGCTTTCTTT	CASSQTGGSEAFF
NA	TRBV14	NA	TRBJ1-4	TGTGCCAGCAGCCAATTTGGTCCCGGACAAAATGAAAAACTGTTTTTT	CASSQFGPGQNEKLFF
many	TRBV9	TRBD2	TRBJ2-5	TGTGCCAGCAGCCCGGGGGGGATGAGGGAGACCCAGTACTTC	CASSPGGMRETQYF
few	TRBV19	NA	TRBJ1-4	TGTGCCAGTAGTGCCAACAGAGCCTCTAATGAAAAACTGTTTTTT	CASSANRASNEKLFF
many	TRBV2	NA	TRBJ2-3	TGTGCCAGCAGTGGAAGCGGCAGTTGGCAGTATTTT	CASSGSGSWQYF
many	TRBV11-3	NA	TRBJ2-7	TGTGCCAGCAGTCCTACTGGGTACGAGCAGTACTTC	CASSPTGYEQYF
NA	TRBV13	NA	TRBJ2-5	TGTGCCAGCGGCTTAGAAGTGGAAGAGACCCAGTACTTC	CASGLEVEETQYF
NA	TRBV25-1	NA	TRBJ1-6	TGTGCCAGCAGTGAATTTGGACAGCTAGATAATTCACCCCTCCACTTT	CASSEFGQLDNSPLHF
many	TRBV20-1	TRBD2	TRBJ2-1	TGCAGTGTAAGGACTAGCGGGGGCCTGAGCTCCTACAATGAGCAGTTCTTC	CSVRTSGGLSSYNEQFF